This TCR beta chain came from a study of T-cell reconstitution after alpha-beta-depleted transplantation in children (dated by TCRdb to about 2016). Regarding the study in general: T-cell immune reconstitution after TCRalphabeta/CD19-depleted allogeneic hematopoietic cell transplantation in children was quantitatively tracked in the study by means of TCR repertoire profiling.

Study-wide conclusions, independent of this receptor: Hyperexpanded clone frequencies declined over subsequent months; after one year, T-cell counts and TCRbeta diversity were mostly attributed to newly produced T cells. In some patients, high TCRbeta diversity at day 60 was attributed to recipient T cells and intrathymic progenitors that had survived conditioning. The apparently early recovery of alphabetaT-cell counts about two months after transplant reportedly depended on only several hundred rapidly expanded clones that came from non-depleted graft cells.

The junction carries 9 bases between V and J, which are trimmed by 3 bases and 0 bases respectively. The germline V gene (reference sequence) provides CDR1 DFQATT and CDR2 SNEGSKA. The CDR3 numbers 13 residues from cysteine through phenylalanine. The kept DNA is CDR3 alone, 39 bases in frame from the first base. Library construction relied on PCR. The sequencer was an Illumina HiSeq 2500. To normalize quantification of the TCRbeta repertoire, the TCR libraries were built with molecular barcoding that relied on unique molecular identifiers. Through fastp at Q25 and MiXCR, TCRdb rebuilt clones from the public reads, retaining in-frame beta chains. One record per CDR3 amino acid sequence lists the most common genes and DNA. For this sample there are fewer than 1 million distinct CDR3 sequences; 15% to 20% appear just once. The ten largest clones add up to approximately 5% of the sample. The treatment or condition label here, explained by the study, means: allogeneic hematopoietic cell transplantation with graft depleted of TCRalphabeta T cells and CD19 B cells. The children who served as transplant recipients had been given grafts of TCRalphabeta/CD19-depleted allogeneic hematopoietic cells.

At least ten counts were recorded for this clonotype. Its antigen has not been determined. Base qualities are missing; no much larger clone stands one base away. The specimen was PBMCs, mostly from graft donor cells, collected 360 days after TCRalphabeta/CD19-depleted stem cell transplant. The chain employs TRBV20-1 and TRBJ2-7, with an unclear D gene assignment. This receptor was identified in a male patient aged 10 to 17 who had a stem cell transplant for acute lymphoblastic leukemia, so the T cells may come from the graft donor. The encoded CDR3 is CSARELSSYEQYF. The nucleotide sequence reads TGCAGTGCTAGGGAACTTTCCTCCTACGAGCAGTACTTC.